Following are 15 T cell receptor beta chains from one sample sequenced in a study of T-cell memory formation after mild COVID-19 (dated by TCRdb to the early 2020s). The library was made by 5' RACE. TCRdb lists the instrument as Illumina NovaSeq 6000. Using fastp trimming at Q25 and MiXCR clonotype assembly, TCRdb reanalyzed the public sequencing data and kept in-frame beta chains. Rows with a matching CDR3 protein are joined into one entry that keeps the most common DNA and genes. This sample holds fewer than 95,000 distinct CDR3 sequences; more than 12% were observed only once. The top ten hold around two fifths of the sample. Specimen: PBMCs or a T cell subset sorted from them (not recorded which). The receptors originated from a man aged 18 to 35 who had mild COVID-19 (a few samples of this study predate the infection). The sample titles of this study are shuffled in the database, so cell type and time point are left out; the donor was told from shared clones.

This clonotype has a count of ten or more. The chain has TRBV27 and TRBJ1-6; tentatively, D is TRBD1 (6 bases). The CDR3 loop spans 16 amino acids. Germline assignment: CDR1 MNHEY and CDR2 SMNVEV (reference sequence). V dropped 6 bases and J dropped 6 bases, with 18 bases sitting between them. The CDR3 loop reads CASRTGGLGGNSPLHF. In DNA, the CDR3 is TGTGCCAGCAGAACCGGGGGCCTCGGAGGTAATTCACCCCTCCACTTT.

The genes are TRBV6-1 and TRBJ1-3; D is ambiguous. Looked up from germline, CDR1 is MNHNS and CDR2 is SASEGT. The germline V and J ends were trimmed by 5 bases and 4 bases, with 15 bases remaining between them. The length of the CDR3 is 15 residues. CDR3 region: CASSKAESLGNTIYF. The CDR3 coding sequence is TGTGCCAGCAGTAAGGCGGAAAGCCTCGGAAACACCATATATTTT.

The V and J genes are TRBV20-1 and TRBJ2-1, with TRBD2 identical over 10 bases. Trimming removed 2 bases from V and 4 bases from J; junction bases left unmatched: 8. This CDR3 is 16 amino acids long. Germline assignment: CDR1 DFQATT and CDR2 SNEGSKA (reference sequence). The CDR3 coding sequence is TGCAGTGCTAGACTACTCAAGACTAGCGGGTACAATGAGCAGTTCTTC. This sequence encodes CSARLLKTSGYNEQFF.

This clonotype was seen at least ten times. CDR3 sequence (DNA): TGTGCCAGCAGCTTCGGGACAGGGGCTACAGATACGCAGTATTTT. Amino acids: CASSFGTGATDTQYF. The rearrangement links TRBV7-6 to TRBJ2-3, with 10 bases matching TRBD1. Germline V gene data show CDR1 as SGHVS and CDR2 as FNYEAQ. Trimming at V came to 3 bases and at J to 3 bases, leaving 3 bases not matched to a gene. The length of the CDR3 is 15 residues.

This clonotype was seen a few times. The chain has TRBV19 and TRBJ1-5; TRBD1 agrees at 7 bases. Unmatched junction bases numbered 6, after V lost 3 bases and J lost 4 bases. Germline assignment: CDR1 LNHDA and CDR2 SQIVND (reference sequence). The CDR3 is made up of 15 amino acids. In nucleotides, the CDR3 is TGTGCCAGTAGTATCACAGGGGCCAGAAATCAGCCCCAGCATTTT. Translating gives CASSITGARNQPQHF. Together with reference TRBV19 and TRBJ1-5, the CDR3 gives the full variable domain: DGGITQSPKYLFRKEGQNVTLSCEQNLNHDAMYWYRQDPGQGLRLIYYSQIVNDFQKGDIAEGYSVSREKKESFPLTVTSAQKNPTAFYLCASSITGARNQPQHFGDGTRLSIL.

The chain carries TRBV10-3 and TRBJ2-2, with a tentative D call TRBD1 (5 bases). The length of the CDR3 is 14 residues. Per germline, CDR1 ENHRY and CDR2 SYGVKD. Trimming removed 8 bases at V and 0 bases at J, with 10 bases between. The CDR3: CAIAAGPNTGELFF. The CDR3 DNA sequence: TGTGCCATCGCAGCAGGGCCGAACACCGGGGAGCTGTTTTTT.

The V and J genes are TRBV4-3 and TRBJ1-1; D gene uncertain. Trimming stripped 1 base from V and 2 bases from J, with 11 bases between. The CDR3 contains 15 residues. Germline V gene lookup returns CDR1 LGHNA and CDR2 YSLEER. The CDR3 is CASSQVMGVNTEAFF. The CDR3 nucleotides are TGCGCCAGCAGCCAAGTGATGGGTGTTAACACTGAAGCTTTCTTT.

The rearrangement links TRBV2 to TRBJ1-5; D perhaps matches TRBD1 (6 bases). V gave up 7 bases and J gave up 4 bases, with 14 bases separating them. The length of the CDR3 is 14 residues. Germline CDR1 SNHLY, CDR2 FYNNEI. The CDR3 region is CASTPDRLNQPQHF. For the CDR3, the DNA is TGTGCCAGCACCCCGGACAGATTAAATCAGCCCCAGCATTTT. The variable domain in full, completed from reference TRBV2 and TRBJ1-5, reads EPEVTQTPSHQVTQMGQEVILRCVPISNHLYFYWYRQILGQKVEFLVSFYNNEISEKSEIFDDQFSVERPDGSNFTLKIRSTKLEDSAMYFCASTPDRLNQPQHFGDGTRLSIL.

This clonotype was seen many times. The gene calls are TRBV29-1 and TRBJ2-7, with a tentative D call TRBD1 (6 bases). Trimming took off 2 bases at V and 3 bases at J, with 17 bases between the two ends. The CDR3 consists of 15 residues. Germline V lookup: CDR1 SQVTM, CDR2 ANQGSEA. The CDR3 DNA reads TGCAGCGTTGAAAAGGTGGTAGGGGGTCACTACGAGCAGTACTTC. Its protein is CSVEKVVGGHYEQYF.

The chain carries TRBV7-9 and TRBJ1-1, with a tentative D call TRBD1 (6 bases). Trimming cost V 3 bases and J 8 bases, with 13 bases left between them. This CDR3 comprises 13 residues. The V gene's germline CDR1 is SEHNR and CDR2 FQNEAQ (reference sequence). CDR3 nucleotide sequence: TGTGCCAGCAGCTTCCTCGACAGGAAAGAAGCTTTCTTT. This sequence encodes CASSFLDRKEAFF. The whole variable domain, filled in from reference TRBV7-9 and TRBJ1-1, reads DTGVSQNPRHKITKRGQNVTFRCDPISEHNRLYWYRQTLGQGPEFLTYFQNEAQLEKSRLLSDRFSAERPKGSFSTLEIQRTEQGDSAMYLCASSFLDRKEAFFGQGTRLTVV.

The CDR3: CASSLGPGKSPLHF. In DNA form, the CDR3 reads TGTGCCAGCAGCTTAGGCCCGGGGAAATCACCCCTCCACTTT. This rearrangement joins TRBV7-9 to TRBJ1-6; D unclear. From germline, CDR1 is SEHNR and CDR2 FQNEAQ (reference sequence). V lost 1 base and J lost 10, with 11 bases in between. CDR3 length: 14 residues.

This clonotype came up a few times. The chain uses TRBV27 and TRBJ1-1; TRBD1 is a possible D gene (5 bases). The germline V gene encodes CDR1 MNHEY and CDR2 SMNVEV (reference sequence). V was pared by 3 bases and J by 4 bases, with 21 bases between. The CDR3 is 17 residues long. The CDR3 is CASSLTPGRPPGTEAFF. The CDR3 DNA follows: TGTGCCAGCAGTTTGACCCCAGGGAGGCCTCCTGGCACTGAAGCTTTCTTT.

The V gene is TRBV19, the J gene TRBJ2-7; 9 nucleotides match TRBD2. J was trimmed by 5 bases and V by 3 bases; bases with no gene match: 8. The length of the CDR3 is 15 residues. Germline loops: CDR1 LNHDA, CDR2 SQIVND (reference sequence). This CDR3 is CASSIGQRGANEQYF. The CDR3 coding sequence is TGTGCCAGTAGTATTGGCCAGCGGGGGGCCAACGAGCAGTACTTC.

This clonotype was detected only once. V usage is TRBV23-1 and J usage is TRBJ2-7; TRBD2 agrees at 7 bases. TRBV23-1 is reported as an ORF; its role is uncertain. After removal of 5 bases from V and 3 bases from J, the junction contained 10 bases not matched to a gene. The CDR3 sequence is 15 residues long. The CDR3, as DNA: TGCGCCAGCAGTTCGACCTGTGGACTAGGCTACGAGCAGTACTTC. It specifies CASSSTCGLGYEQYF.

There are many counts of this clonotype. The chain employs TRBV29-1 and TRBJ2-1, with D unclear. The V and J ends lost 3 bases and 1 base respectively, with 4 bases between them. This CDR3 is built from 12 residues. The germline V gene encodes CDR1 SQVTM and CDR2 ANQGSEA. The CDR3 DNA is TGCAGCGTTGAGGGGTCCTACAATGAGCAGTTCTTC. Translation gives CSVEGSYNEQFF.